Here is one T cell receptor (beta chain) with its context. Its antigen remains unknown. PCR primers comprised 60 Vbeta and 13 Jbeta primers. Assay: immunoSEQ multiplex PCR; the TCRdb copy retains only in-frame clones and omits some. Of some 150,000 clones listed, 80% are singletons. Trimming cost V 1 base and J 2 bases, with 10 bases left between them. Germline-derived CDR1 and CDR2 are SGDLS and YYNGEE. The CDR3 totals 14 residues. These data originate in a study of cytomegalovirus exposure and HLA in healthy donors. Findings of the study overall: Being productive about 87% or about 30% of the time was typical of most TCR beta V segments in an earlier analysis. As was reported, the HLA-A and HLA-B alleles of most subjects were accurately predicted from TCR beta sequences.

The sequenced sample was PBMCs. This chain connects TRBV9 to TRBJ2-7; D remains unclear. The source is a man aged 30-40 years in good health and CMV-seropositive. The CDR3 sequence is CASSVSVQTYEQYF. CDR3 DNA: TGTGCCAGCAGCGTATCGGTTCAAACCTACGAGCAGTACTTC.